The clone carrying this T cell receptor beta chain was found a few times. Its antigen remains unknown. Employing constant-segment primers, 5'RACE generated TCR alpha and TCR beta cDNA libraries bearing sample barcodes and UMIs. In TCRdb, the 5' RACE reads were re-called with MiXCR into one record per CDR3 protein. The data contain around 140,000 distinct CDR3 sequences, 15% to 20% of them seen just once; the ten biggest clones take up 2% to 2.5%. This record comes from a study of T-cell memory formation after mild COVID-19. From germline, CDR1 is SGHTA and CDR2 FQGNSA. The CDR3 covers 14 residues. The ends lost 1 base at V and 5 bases at J; junction bases unmatched: 4. Findings and caveats of the study: What remained unconfirmed was the SARS-CoV-2 specificity of second-wave clones peaking on day 37. CD4+ contracting clones were mainly CM and EM; CD8+ ones, EMRA. Some clones that responded turned up in pre-infection memory, which suggests that cross-reactive memory joined in.

The receptor was isolated from an adult woman who had mild COVID-19 (a few samples of this study predate the infection). Cell type and time point are not known. The source material was PBMCs or a T cell subset sorted from them (not recorded which). The V call is TRBV7-2, the J call TRBJ2-5, with 7 bases that match TRBD1. CDR3 amino acids: CASSLDRGWETQYF. DNA of the CDR3: TGTGCCAGCAGCTTAGACAGGGGTTGGGAGACCCAGTACTTC.